These 32 T cell receptor beta chains were all obtained from the same sample, sequenced in a study of T-cell reconstitution after alpha-beta-depleted transplantation in children. Library preparation (for TCRbeta) was performed with unique molecular identifiers. TCRdb ran MiXCR on the PCR reads and lists one entry per CDR3 protein. The sample has about 870,000 distinct CDR3 sequences; about 15% are singletons. This specimen was PBMCs, mostly from graft donor cells, taken 360 days after TCRalphabeta/CD19-depleted stem cell transplant. All receptors come from a male patient under 18 who had a stem cell transplant for acute lymphoblastic leukemia, so the T cells may come from the graft donor.

This clonotype was counted ten times or more. The chain couples TRBV27 to TRBJ2-1; D unclear. Trimming cost V 1 base and J 4 bases, with 20 bases left between them. Germline loops: CDR1 MNHEY, CDR2 SMNVEV (reference sequence). This CDR3 region has 18 residues. The CDR3 protein is CASSLFANMAEFYNEQFF. The CDR3 DNA reads as TGTGCCAGCAGTTTATTCGCAAACATGGCGGAATTTTACAATGAGCAGTTCTTC.

The chain combines TRBV4-1 with TRBJ1-1; 12 nucleotides agree with TRBD1. The germline gives CDR1 MGHRA, CDR2 YSYEKL. The CDR3 sequence is 15 residues long. The V and J ends lost 4 bases and 5 bases, in that order; junction bases with no gene match: 5. CDR3 protein: CASSPGTGGWTEAFF. As DNA, the CDR3 is TGCGCCAGCAGCCCCGGGACAGGGGGCTGGACTGAAGCTTTCTTT.

The chain employs TRBV7-2 and TRBJ2-4; the D gene is possibly TRBD1 (5 bases). Germline V CDR1 and CDR2: SGHTA, FQGNSA. Trimming removed 5 bases at V and 0 bases at J, with 11 bases between. This CDR3 has 15 amino acids. CDR3 residues: CASSVRALAKNIQYF. CDR3 DNA sequence: TGTGCCAGCAGCGTCAGGGCTCTAGCCAAAAACATTCAGTACTTC.

In this sample, this clonotype turned up a few times. This chain links TRBV28 with TRBJ2-7; possible D gene TRBD1, 7 bases. V dropped 1 base and J dropped 4 bases, with 14 bases sitting between them. Per germline, CDR1 MDHEN and CDR2 SYDVKM. The CDR3 length is 15 residues. CDR3 sequence: CASSLSGRGAYEQYF. CDR3 sequence (DNA): TGTGCCAGCAGTTTATCGGGCAGGGGGGCGTACGAGCAGTACTTC.

For this clonotype: A read error may account for a junction end that differs from germline. The V and J genes are TRBV3-1 and TRBJ2-7; 7 bases are shared with TRBD2. The length of the CDR3 is 17 residues. The germline CDR1 and CDR2 sequences are LGHDT and YNNKEL (reference sequence). The CDR3 is CACSQDPRTRRSYEQYF. In nucleotides, the CDR3 is TGTGCCTGCAGCCAAGATCCACGGACTAGGCGCTCCTACGAGCAGTACTTC.

V gene TRBV29-1 combines with J gene TRBJ2-7, with TRBD2 as a possible D gene (5 bases). CDR1 is SQVTM and CDR2 is ANQGSEA in the germline V gene. The CDR3 loop spans 9 amino acids. CDR3: CSVPPGYSV. Here the CDR3 DNA reads TGCAGCGTTCCCCCGGGGTACAGTGTC.

This clonotype was recorded a few times. The J gene is TRBJ1-1, the V gene TRBV5-1; D uncertain. V lost 3 bases, J lost 0 bases, and 21 bases lay in between. The CDR3 is made up of 18 amino acids. The V gene's germline CDR1 is SGHRS and CDR2 YFSETQ. CDR3 sequence (DNA): TGCGCCAGCAGCTATAGGCAGATCCGGCGAGGAATGAACACTGAAGCTTTCTTT. This translates into CASSYRQIRRGMNTEAFF.

This clonotype was picked up a small number of times. This chain joins TRBV5-1 and TRBJ2-5; 8 bases line up with TRBD1. Germline V lookup: CDR1 SGHRS, CDR2 YFSETQ. With 5 bases clipped from V and 7 bases from J, the junction kept 16 bases outside the gene matches. The CDR3 consists of 16 residues. The CDR3 is CASRWQGAIQEWTQYF. DNA of the CDR3: TGCGCCAGCAGGTGGCAGGGGGCAATCCAAGAGTGGACCCAGTACTTC.

This clonotype turned up a few times. The rearrangement links TRBV12-3 or TRBV12-4 to TRBJ1-3, with TRBD1 matching over 9 bases. The ends lost 4 bases at V and 2 bases at J; junction bases unmatched: 6. The CDR3 loop spans 16 amino acids. The CDR3 protein is CASSSPGTGTGNTIYF. The CDR3 DNA follows: TGTGCCAGCAGTTCTCCCGGGACAGGGACTGGAAACACCATATATTTT.

This clonotype was counted only a few times. The genes are TRBV5-1 and TRBJ1-2; 9 bases map to TRBD1. V lost 3 bases to trimming and J lost 3 bases; unmatched junction nucleotides: 3. CDR3 length: 14 amino acids. Germline V gives CDR1 SGHRS, CDR2 YFSETQ. This CDR3 reads CASSWDRAYYGYTF. In DNA form, the CDR3 reads TGCGCCAGCAGCTGGGACAGGGCCTACTATGGCTACACCTTC.

The chain employs TRBV10-2 and TRBJ2-1; TRBD2 might be the D (7 bases). The CDR3 totals 16 residues. Trimming left V 2 bases short and J 3 bases short, with 14 bases between. Germline CDR1 reads WSHSY; CDR2 reads SAAADI. The chain's CDR3 is CASSESPGGLYNEQFF. The DNA for the CDR3 is TGCGCCAGCAGTGAGAGTCCGGGGGGCCTCTACAATGAGCAGTTCTTC.

The V and J genes are TRBV20-1 and TRBJ1-2, with a tentative D call TRBD1 (5 bases). The CDR3 contains 13 residues. CDR1 is DFQATT and CDR2 is SNEGSKA in the germline V gene (reference sequence). The ends were cut back, 3 bases at V and 6 bases at J, with 14 bases in the middle. The CDR3 spells CSASNRAGHGYTF. The CDR3 DNA reads TGCAGTGCTAGCAATCGGGCAGGGCATGGCTACACCTTC.

The chain carries TRBV19 and TRBJ2-7; TRBD1 or TRBD2 may be the D gene (6 bases each). The CDR3 runs to 15 residues. CDR1 and CDR2 from the germline V gene are LNHDA and SQIVND (reference sequence). V was shortened by 1 base and J by 2 bases, with 12 bases between the two germline ends. The CDR3 loop is CASSIGAGEAYEQYF. CDR3 DNA sequence: TGTGCCAGTAGTATAGGGGCAGGGGAGGCCTACGAGCAGTACTTC.

The chain links TRBV29-1 to TRBJ2-1; possibly TRBD1 for D (6 bases). Germline values: CDR1 SQVTM, CDR2 ANQGSEA. V shed 8 bases and J shed 6 bases, with 14 bases lying between them. The CDR3 totals 12 residues. The CDR3 DNA reads as TGCAGCATTTGGGGGCGCCGCAATGAGCAGTTCTTC. This gives the protein CSIWGRRNEQFF.

This chain links TRBV12-3 or TRBV12-4 with TRBJ2-1; D gene unclear. Between the trimmed V and J ends, which lost 4 bases and 5 bases, there was a span of 6 bases. This CDR3 is built from 12 residues. The CDR3 here is CASSSGNNEQFF. The CDR3 nucleotides are TGTGCCAGCAGTTCGGGTAACAATGAGCAGTTCTTC.

This chain links TRBV20-1 with TRBJ2-1, with D perhaps matching TRBD2 (6 bases). Germline CDR1 is DFQATT and CDR2 is SNEGSKA (reference sequence). This CDR3 region has 14 residues. V shed 3 bases and J shed 2 bases, with 11 bases lying between them. Here the CDR3 reads CSASSGSAYNEQFF. The CDR3 nucleotides read TGCAGTGCTAGCTCCGGGAGCGCCTACAATGAGCAGTTCTTC.

The chain employs TRBV12-3 or TRBV12-4 and TRBJ1-1; 8 bases agree with TRBD1. The trim removed 7 bases at V and 4 bases at J, leaving 8 bases unmatched. This CDR3 has 14 amino acids. CDR3 sequence: CASTGQGIGTEAFF. The DNA for the CDR3 is TGTGCCAGCACCGGACAGGGTATAGGCACTGAAGCTTTCTTT.

This clonotype was detected only a few times. The gene calls are TRBV6-1 and TRBJ1-4; D perhaps matches TRBD1 (5 bases). The CDR3 is 17 amino acids. V was shortened by 6 bases and J by 0 bases, with 17 bases between the two germline ends. The germline gives CDR1 MNHNS, CDR2 SASEGT. For the CDR3, the DNA is TGTGCCAGCAGCACAGGCAGGGCATTATCAACTAATGAAAAACTGTTTTTT. Translation gives CASSTGRALSTNEKLFF.

This clonotype was detected a few times. V is TRBV12-3 or TRBV12-4 and J is TRBJ2-4, with D unresolved. The CDR3 runs 12 residues. Deletions cut 1 base from V and 7 bases from J, with 5 bases between. In nucleotides, the CDR3 is TGTGCCAGCAGTTTAGGGGTGAACATTCAGTACTTC. It yields the protein CASSLGVNIQYF.

This chain uses TRBV7-9 with TRBJ2-5, with D uncertain. The CDR3 consists of 14 residues. Looked up from germline, CDR1 is SEHNR and CDR2 is FQNEAQ (reference sequence). V was cut by 4 bases and J by 2 bases, with 11 bases left in between. CDR3 amino acids: CASSSWAVQETQYF. The CDR3 nucleotides are TGTGCCAGCAGCTCTTGGGCAGTGCAAGAGACCCAGTACTTC.

The gene calls are TRBV5-1 and TRBJ2-1; maybe TRBD1 (5 bases). The germline gives CDR1 SGHRS, CDR2 YFSETQ. The CDR3 runs 16 residues. V was pared by 6 bases and J by 5 bases, with 21 bases between. This CDR3 reads CASTPRTSRDDNEQFF. The DNA for the CDR3 is TGCGCCAGCACTCCTCGAACCTCCAGGGATGACAATGAGCAGTTCTTC.

This clonotype was counted only a few times. The V gene is TRBV6-1, the J gene TRBJ2-5; tentatively, D is TRBD1 or TRBD2 (5 bases each). Germline CDR1 reads MNHNS; CDR2 reads SASEGT. This CDR3 spans 16 amino acids. V lost 5 bases, J lost 4 bases, and 20 bases lay in between. CDR3 sequence reads: CASSPSQREGLETQYF. The CDR3 DNA is TGTGCCAGCAGTCCCTCCCAAAGAGAGGGGTTAGAGACCCAGTACTTC.

This clonotype was seen more than once but under ten times. The V gene is TRBV12-3 or TRBV12-4, the J gene TRBJ1-5; D call uncertain. V was trimmed by 8 bases and J by 0 bases, leaving 14 bases between them. There are 15 residues in the CDR3. CDR3 protein: CASSLLSASNQPQHF. The CDR3 DNA follows: TGTGCCAGCTCCCTTCTGAGTGCTAGCAATCAGCCCCAGCATTTT.

This clonotype was picked up a small number of times. The gene calls are TRBV3-1 and TRBJ2-2, with a possible D match to TRBD2 (5 bases). V was trimmed by 3 bases and J by 6 bases, leaving 8 bases between them. CDR1 and CDR2 (germline): LGHDT, YNNKEL (reference sequence). The CDR3 extends over 13 amino acids. The CDR3 DNA is TGTGCCAGCAGCCATCGGAGGTCCGGGGAGCTGTTTTTT. It yields the protein CASSHRRSGELFF.

This clonotype was seen only a few times. V is TRBV9 and J is TRBJ2-7; 13 bases are shared with TRBD2. Germline V CDR1 and CDR2: SGDLS, YYNGEE. J lost 2 bases, V lost 4 bases, and 9 bases had no gene match. The CDR3 runs to 17 residues. The CDR3 region is CASSSGLAGRVPYEQYF. The DNA of the CDR3 is TGTGCCAGCAGCTCGGGACTAGCGGGAAGAGTTCCCTACGAGCAGTACTTC.

The chain uses TRBV28 and TRBJ2-7, with D perhaps TRBD2 (6 bases). The germline CDR1 and CDR2 sequences are MDHEN and SYDVKM. V lost 5 bases, J lost 1 base, and 15 bases lay in between. The CDR3 length is 15 residues. The CDR3 is CASSPPLGRSYEQYF. CDR3 coding DNA: TGTGCCAGCAGTCCCCCTCTAGGGAGGTCCTACGAGCAGTACTTC.

This clonotype was seen a handful of times. The chain is built from TRBV11-2 and TRBJ1-1; unclear D gene. In germline, CDR1 is SGHAT, CDR2 FQNNGV. The CDR3 has 12 residues. Between the trimmed V and J ends, which lost 0 bases and 8 bases, there was a span of 7 bases. The chain's CDR3 is CASSLDAREAFF. In DNA form, the CDR3 reads TGTGCCAGCAGCTTAGACGCTAGGGAAGCTTTCTTT.

The chain uses TRBV7-9 and TRBJ1-1; a weak D match, TRBD1 (5 bases). The germline V gene has CDR1 SEHNR and CDR2 FQNEAQ (reference sequence). This CDR3 spans 13 amino acids. Trimming pared 1 base from V and 8 bases from J, leaving 11 bases between. The CDR3 DNA follows: TGTGCCAGCAGCTTAGTTGGGGGTAAGGAAGCTTTCTTT. It translates to CASSLVGGKEAFF.

This chain uses TRBV7-9 with TRBJ2-3; the D is unclear. Germline CDR1 SEHNR, CDR2 FQNEAQ (reference sequence). Trimming removed 4 bases from V and 5 bases from J, with 7 bases in between. The CDR3 length is 12 residues. Here the CDR3 reads CASSYPLDTQYF. For the CDR3, the DNA is TGTGCCAGCAGCTACCCTCTAGATACGCAGTATTTT.

In its sample, this clonotype was seen a few times. The J gene is TRBJ2-1, the V gene TRBV12-5; D is perhaps TRBD1 (5 bases). CDR3 length: 20 residues. Trimming left V 0 bases short and J 8 bases short, with 29 bases between. Germline values: CDR1 LGHNT, CDR2 FRNRAP. The CDR3 DNA reads as TGTGCTAGTGGTTTGGTAAGATTTAGATCAGGGTTTTGGGGAACGGATGAGCAGTTCTTC. Its translation: CASGLVRFRSGFWGTDEQFF.

V gene TRBV6-5 combines with J gene TRBJ1-1, with a possible D match to TRBD1 (5 bases). V was cut by 0 bases and J by 5 bases, with 19 bases left in between. Germline V lookup: CDR1 MNHEY, CDR2 SVGAGI. The CDR3 is made up of 17 amino acids. The CDR3 sequence is CASSYSNSWDVKTEAFF. The CDR3 nucleotides are TGTGCCAGCAGTTACTCGAATTCTTGGGACGTAAAAACTGAAGCTTTCTTT.

This clonotype was seen more than once but under ten times. This sequence joins TRBV4-1 and TRBJ2-5, with TRBD2 matching 14 bases. The CDR3 spans 20 residues. V was clipped by 4 bases and J by 5 bases; unmatched bases: 18. CDR1 and CDR2 from the germline V gene are MGHRA and YSYEKL. CDR3 amino acids: CASSPLNSGTSGSLSETQYF. For the CDR3, the DNA is TGCGCCAGCAGCCCCCTAAACTCTGGGACTAGCGGGAGCCTATCGGAGACCCAGTACTTC.